A single sample is the source of the 24 T cell receptor beta chains below, sequenced in a study of cytomegalovirus exposure and HLA in healthy donors. The primer mix had 60 Vbeta and 13 Jbeta primers. Libraries were prepared by immunoSEQ multiplex PCR; TCRdb keeps only in-frame clonotypes and omits some of them. The table records about 120,000 clones, 74% of them present only once. Specimen: PBMCs. The receptors here all came from a human donor in good health.

This sequence joins TRBV4-2 and TRBJ1-5, with TRBD1 as a possible D gene (5 bases). Trimming took off 1 base at V and 6 bases at J, with 13 bases between the two ends. There are 15 residues in the CDR3. Germline V gene lookup returns CDR1 LGHNA and CDR2 YNFKEQ. The CDR3 bases are TGTGCCAGCAGCCAAGGGGGGACGGGGGTTCAGCCCCAGCATTTT. Protein: CASSQGGTGVQPQHF.

CDR3 in DNA: TGTGCCAGCAGCTTAGAGGGAGGGTCCACCGGGGAGCTGTTTTTT. It specifies CASSLEGGSTGELFF. This rearrangement joins TRBV11-2 to TRBJ2-2; 7 bases map to TRBD2. Germline V gene lookup returns CDR1 SGHAT and CDR2 FQNNGV. The CDR3 extends over 15 amino acids. The junction had 2 bases not matched to a gene; V was cut back by 0 bases and J by 4 bases.

This clone has only one observation. The CDR3 sequence: CASSPYRGLYEQYF. CDR3 sequence (DNA): TGTGCCAGCAGTCCTTACAGGGGGCTCTACGAGCAGTACTTC. The chain links TRBV2 to TRBJ2-7; 9 bases line up with TRBD1. This CDR3 contains 14 residues. The V and J ends lost 5 bases and 3 bases, in that order; junction bases with no gene match: 5. Germline CDR1 reads SNHLY; CDR2 reads FYNNEI. The full variable domain, with the rest looked up from reference TRBV2 and TRBJ2-7, is EPEVTQTPSHQVTQMGQEVILRCVPISNHLYFYWYRQILGQKVEFLVSFYNNEISEKSEIFDDQFSVERPDGSNFTLKIRSTKLEDSAMYFCASSPYRGLYEQYFGPGTRLTVT.

The CDR3 spells CASSQGTSAPDTQYF. The CDR3 region has the DNA TGTGCCAGCAGCCAAGGGACTAGCGCCCCAGATACGCAGTATTTT. The genes are TRBV4-2 and TRBJ2-3; 9 nucleotides line up with TRBD2. The V segment lost 1 base and the J segment 4 bases; nucleotides outside the gene matches: 3. There are 15 residues in the CDR3. The V gene's germline CDR1 is LGHNA and CDR2 YNFKEQ.

The chain combines TRBV19 with TRBJ1-5; D ambiguous. From germline, CDR1 is LNHDA and CDR2 SQIVND (reference sequence). Trimming left V 3 bases short and J 4 bases short, with 10 bases between. The CDR3 has 14 amino acids. CDR3 DNA: TGTGCCAGTAGTATTCGGGTGATTAATCAGCCCCAGCATTTT. This sequence encodes CASSIRVINQPQHF.

The chain is built from TRBV19 and TRBJ1-1; 10 bases agree with TRBD1. The V and J ends lost 4 bases and 0 bases, in that order; junction bases with no gene match: 5. The CDR3 totals 16 residues. Germline loops: CDR1 LNHDA, CDR2 SQIVND (reference sequence). This CDR3 reads CASSRQGARMNTEAFF. The CDR3 DNA sequence: TGTGCCAGTAGTAGACAGGGGGCGAGGATGAACACTGAAGCTTTCTTT.

This clone was observed a few times. The V and J genes are TRBV5-1 and TRBJ2-1; D might be TRBD1 (5 bases). The V and J ends lost 4 bases and 6 bases respectively, with 8 bases between them. This CDR3 comprises 12 residues. In germline, CDR1 is SGHRS, CDR2 YFSETQ. CDR3 sequence: CASSGDSNEQFF. DNA for the CDR3: TGCGCCAGCAGCGGAGACAGCAATGAGCAGTTCTTC. Complete variable domain (other parts from reference TRBV5-1 and TRBJ2-1): KAGVTQTPRYLIKTRGQQVTLSCSPISGHRSVSWYQQTPGQGLQFLFEYFSETQRNKGNFPGRFSGRQFSNSRSEMNVSTLELGDSALYLCASSGDSNEQFFGPGTRLTVL.

This chain uses TRBV30 with TRBJ1-6, with D possibly matching TRBD1 (5 bases). Trimming cost V 2 bases and J 0 bases, with 11 bases left between them. The CDR3 runs 16 residues. Germline CDR1 and CDR2: GTSNPN and SVGIG (reference sequence). CDR3 nucleotide sequence: TGTGCCTGGAGTTCCGGGGGGAGCTCCTATAATTCACCCCTCCACTTT. Translating gives CAWSSGGSSYNSPLHF.

The chain uses TRBV19 and TRBJ2-7, with 9 nucleotides matching TRBD1. V dropped 4 bases and J dropped 3; count of bases not matched to a gene: 7. The germline gives CDR1 LNHDA, CDR2 SQIVND (reference sequence). CDR3 length: 15 residues. The CDR3 sequence: CASSKSGTGFYEQYF. For the CDR3, the DNA is TGTGCCAGTAGTAAATCCGGGACAGGGTTCTACGAGCAGTACTTC.

This sequence joins TRBV27 and TRBJ2-7; tentative D call: TRBD1 (6 bases). From germline, CDR1 is MNHEY and CDR2 SMNVEV (reference sequence). V was shortened by 2 bases and J by 3 bases, with 8 bases between the two germline ends. The CDR3 consists of 13 residues. CDR3 loop: CASSLGRGYEQYF. CDR3 bases: TGTGCCAGCAGTTTAGGCAGGGGCTACGAGCAGTACTTC.

The chain carries TRBV28 and TRBJ2-5; a possible D gene is TRBD1 (6 bases). CDR1 is MDHEN, CDR2 SYDVKM, per germline. The CDR3 has 14 amino acids. V dropped 2 bases and J dropped 2 bases, with 9 bases sitting between them. The CDR3 loop is CASSLQDSQETQYF. CDR3 nucleotide sequence: TGTGCCAGCAGTTTACAGGACAGTCAAGAGACCCAGTACTTC.

Here the CDR3 DNA reads TGTGCCAGCAGCTTTACAGGGTCGATAGGGGAGCTGTTTTTT. It codes for CASSFTGSIGELFF. V gene TRBV5-4 combines with J gene TRBJ2-2; D possibly corresponds to TRBD1 (6 bases). The CDR3 extends over 14 amino acids. The V end lost 2 bases, the J end lost 8 bases, and 13 bases lay between the germline ends. Germline lookup yields CDR1 SGHNT and CDR2 YYREEE (reference sequence).

The genes are TRBV5-1 and TRBJ2-1, with TRBD2 matching over 7 bases. V lost 6 bases and J lost 5; bases outside the gene matches: 5. Per germline, CDR1 SGHRS and CDR2 YFSETQ. CDR3 size: 13 residues. The CDR3 nucleotides are TGCGCCAGCACGTGGGGGGGGGACAATGAGCAGTTCTTC. It translates to CASTWGGDNEQFF. The full variable domain, rest sourced from reference TRBV5-1 and TRBJ2-1, is KAGVTQTPRYLIKTRGQQVTLSCSPISGHRSVSWYQQTPGQGLQFLFEYFSETQRNKGNFPGRFSGRQFSNSRSEMNVSTLELGDSALYLCASTWGGDNEQFFGPGTRLTVL.

V gene TRBV10-1 combines with J gene TRBJ2-1, with TRBD2 identical over 10 bases. The CDR3 sequence is 13 residues long. J gave up 7 bases and V 8 bases, and 5 bases lay outside the gene matches. Germline V lookup: CDR1 WNHNN, CDR2 SYGVQD (reference sequence). CDR3 sequence: CASSLAGLNEQFF. Written as DNA, the CDR3 is TGCGCCAGCTCACTAGCGGGATTGAATGAGCAGTTCTTC.

This chain links TRBV28 with TRBJ1-1; possible D gene TRBD1, 5 bases. This CDR3 has 11 amino acids. CDR1 MDHEN and CDR2 SYDVKM come from the germline V gene. Trimming cost V 5 bases and J 5 bases, with 6 bases left between them. CDR3 loop: CASSGGTEAFF. The CDR3 DNA follows: TGTGCCAGCAGTGGGGGGACTGAAGCTTTCTTT.

This chain uses TRBV5-4 with TRBJ2-7, with 8 bases lining up with TRBD1. The CDR3 spans 14 residues. The ends lost 0 bases at V and 2 bases at J; junction bases unmatched: 1. Germline V gene lookup returns CDR1 SGHNT and CDR2 YYREEE (reference sequence). The CDR3 nucleotides read TGTGCCAGCAGCTTGGGACAGGGGCCCTACGAGCAGTACTTC. This encodes CASSLGQGPYEQYF. Full variable domain (missing parts from reference TRBV5-4 and TRBJ2-7): ETGVTQSPTHLIKTRGQQVTLRCSSQSGHNTVSWYQQALGQGPQFIFQYYREEENGRGNFPPRFSGLQFPNYSSELNVNALELDDSALYLCASSLGQGPYEQYFGPGTRLTVT.

The chain links TRBV15 to TRBJ2-3; 10 bases align to TRBD2. This CDR3 region has 16 residues. V was pared by 2 bases and J by 3 bases, with 5 bases of the junction left unmatched. The germline gives CDR1 LNHNV, CDR2 YYDKDF (reference sequence). In DNA, the CDR3 is TGTGCCACCAGCAGAATAAGCGGGGGGGCGACAGATACGCAGTATTTT. Translating gives CATSRISGGATDTQYF.

The chain uses TRBV5-1 and TRBJ2-7; 12 nucleotides match TRBD2. Germline assignment: CDR1 SGHRS and CDR2 YFSETQ. V shed 3 bases, J shed 7 bases, and the junction held 2 bases outside the gene matches. CDR3 length equals 13 residues. The CDR3 nucleotides are TGCGCCAGCAGCTCGACTAGCGGGGGAGAGCAGTACTTC. This sequence encodes CASSSTSGGEQYF. Using reference TRBV5-1 and TRBJ2-7 for the parts outside the CDR3, the full variable domain is KAGVTQTPRYLIKTRGQQVTLSCSPISGHRSVSWYQQTPGQGLQFLFEYFSETQRNKGNFPGRFSGRQFSNSRSEMNVSTLELGDSALYLCASSSTSGGEQYFGPGTRLTVT.

The rearrangement uses TRBV10-3 and TRBJ1-4; TRBD1 might be the D (6 bases). V was clipped by 5 bases and J by 8 bases, with 9 bases between them. This CDR3 region has 12 residues. The V gene's germline CDR1 is ENHRY and CDR2 SYGVKD. The CDR3 sequence: CAISSGGEKLFF. CDR3 nucleotide sequence: TGTGCCATCAGTTCGGGGGGCGAAAAACTGTTTTTT.

This clone was picked up a small number of times. V usage is TRBV5-8 and J usage is TRBJ1-5; 7 bases are a match to TRBD1. Germline assignment: CDR1 SGHTS and CDR2 YDEGEE. V shed 3 bases, J shed 7 bases, and the junction held 7 bases outside the gene matches. CDR3 length: 14 residues. The CDR3 sequence is CASSSEGARQPQHF. The CDR3 nucleotides read TGTGCCAGCAGCTCGGAGGGGGCTAGGCAGCCCCAGCATTTT. The complete variable domain, with remaining parts taken from reference TRBV5-8 and TRBJ1-5, reads EAGVTQSPTHLIKTRGQQATLRCSPISGHTSVYWYQQALGLGLQFLLWYDEGEERNRGNFPPRFSGRQFPNYSSELNVNALELEDSALYLCASSSEGARQPQHFGDGTRLSIL.

This clone was picked up a small number of times. The chain has TRBV27 and TRBJ1-6; TRBD1 is a possible D gene (5 bases). Trimming shortened V by 10 bases and J by 7 bases, and 17 bases separated the two germline ends. Germline loops: CDR1 MNHEY, CDR2 SMNVEV (reference sequence). The CDR3 extends over 14 amino acids. The CDR3 loop reads CATIRQKQNSPLHF. The CDR3 DNA is TGTGCCACCATTAGACAGAAACAAAATTCACCCCTCCACTTT.

J is TRBJ1-1 and V is TRBV10-3, with 11 bases aligning to TRBD1. V dropped 5 bases and J dropped 5; count of bases not matched to a gene: 4. The CDR3 length is 14 residues. Germline CDR1 is ENHRY and CDR2 is SYGVKD. The CDR3 nucleotides read TGTGCCATCAGTAGGGGACAGGGGGTGACTGAAGCTTTCTTT. This gives the protein CAISRGQGVTEAFF.

This sequence joins TRBV7-8 and TRBJ1-5, with 7 bases aligning to TRBD1. Losses at the gene ends were 5 bases for V and 0 bases for J; bases not matched to a gene: 7. The V gene's germline CDR1 is SGHVS and CDR2 FQNEAQ. The CDR3 is 16 amino acids. The CDR3 region is CASSRGQSTSNQPQHF. DNA for the CDR3: TGTGCCAGCAGCCGGGGACAGTCTACTAGCAATCAGCCCCAGCATTTT.

As concerns this clone: Other DNA sequences from this sample encode an identical CDR3 as well. The rearrangement uses TRBV5-1 and TRBJ2-7, with a weak D call TRBD1 (6 bases). CDR3 length: 13 amino acids. V shed 0 bases and J shed 6 bases, with 10 bases lying between them. CDR1 and CDR2 (germline): SGHRS, YFSETQ. The CDR3 sequence: CASSLAGEGEQYF. The CDR3 DNA reads as TGCGCCAGCAGCTTGGCAGGGGAAGGCGAGCAGTACTTC.